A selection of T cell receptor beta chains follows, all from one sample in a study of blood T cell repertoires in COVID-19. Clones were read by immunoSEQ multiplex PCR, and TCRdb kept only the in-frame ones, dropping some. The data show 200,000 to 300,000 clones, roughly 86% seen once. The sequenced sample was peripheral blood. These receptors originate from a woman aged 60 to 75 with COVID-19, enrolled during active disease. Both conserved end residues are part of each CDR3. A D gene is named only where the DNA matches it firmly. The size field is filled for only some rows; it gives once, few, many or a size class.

CASSGGGDRRSQYF | TGTGCCAGCAGCGGGGGGGGTGACCGCAGGTCCCAGTACTTC | TRBJ2-5 | TRBV5-4 | . | TRBD2
CASSLNRGGSEKLFF | TGTGCCAGCAGCTTAAATCGGGGGGGTAGCGAAAAACTGTTTTTT | TRBJ1-4 | TRBV7-6 | . | .
CASRGTGTDNTGELFF | TGTGCCAGCCGAGGAACTGGGACTGATAACACCGGGGAGCTGTTTTTT | TRBJ2-2 | TRBV5-4 | . | .
CASSQDNSYYNEQFF | TGTGCCAGCAGCCAAGATAACTCATACTACAATGAGCAGTTCTTC | TRBJ2-1 | TRBV14 | . | .
CASSIRGAGAGGYTF | TGTGCCAGTAGTATTCGGGGGGCAGGGGCCGGAGGCTACACCTTC | TRBJ1-2 | TRBV19 | . | .
CASSLAAGASGPDTQYF | TGTGCCAGCAGCTTGGCGGCAGGGGCCTCGGGTCCAGATACGCAGTATTTT | TRBJ2-3 | TRBV5-5 | . | .
CASSPLSGGVYNEQFF | TGTGCCAGCAGCCCCCTTTCGGGAGGGGTCTACAATGAGCAGTTCTTC | TRBJ2-1 | TRBV14 | . | TRBD2
CASSLRWGGNTEAFF | TGTGCCAGCAGTTTACGGTGGGGGGGGAACACTGAAGCTTTCTTT | TRBJ1-1 | TRBV27 | . | .
CASSGTGLSYNEQFF | TGTGCCAGCAGTGGTACGGGACTCTCCTACAATGAGCAGTTCTTC | TRBJ2-1 | TRBV25-1 | . | .
CAWSGTGGEAFF | TGTGCCTGGAGTGGGACAGGGGGTGAAGCTTTCTTT | TRBJ1-1 | TRBV30 | . | TRBD1
CAISAGAGEGETQYF | TGTGCCATCAGTGCCGGTGCGGGAGAAGGGGAGACCCAGTACTTC | TRBJ2-5 | TRBV10-3 | . | TRBD2
CAWSGDRGSTEAFF | TGTGCCTGGAGTGGAGACAGGGGATCCACTGAAGCTTTCTTT | TRBJ1-1 | TRBV30 | once | TRBD1
CAISGRGGARKLRKEQYF | TGTGCCATCAGTGGGCGAGGGGGGGCGAGGAAGTTAAGAAAGGAGCAGTACTTC | TRBJ2-7 | TRBV10-3 | . | .
CASSSGLAYNEQFF | TGTGCCAGCAGCTCGGGACTAGCATACAATGAGCAGTTCTTC | TRBJ2-1 | TRBV11-3 | . | TRBD2
CASKIMGASTNEKLFF | TGTGCCAGCAAGATAATGGGGGCGTCCACTAATGAAAAACTGTTTTTT | TRBJ1-4 | TRBV28 | . | .
CATDPSRQGNSPLHF | TGTGCCACCGACCCTTCCCGACAGGGAAATTCACCCCTCCACTTT | TRBJ1-6 | TRBV6-5 | . | TRBD1
CASSDGTSGRTYNEQFF | TGCGCCAGCAGTGACGGGACTAGCGGGCGGACCTACAATGAGCAGTTCTTC | TRBJ2-1 | TRBV10-2 | . | TRBD2
CASSHRGGVGTGELFF | TGTGCCAGCAGCCACCGAGGGGGGGTTGGCACCGGGGAGCTGTTTTTT | TRBJ2-2 | TRBV14 | . | .
CASSLVNWAGSDTQYF | TGCGCCAGCAGCTTGGTAAATTGGGCAGGGTCAGATACGCAGTATTTT | TRBJ2-3 | TRBV5-1 | . | .
CASGLAGGYNEQFF | TGTGCCAGCGGACTAGCGGGAGGGTACAATGAGCAGTTCTTC | TRBJ2-1 | TRBV27 | . | TRBD2
CASSEARGSNSPLHF | TGTGCCAGCAGTGAAGCTAGAGGGAGTAATTCACCCCTCCACTTT | TRBJ1-6 | TRBV2 | . | .
CASSEGPRGEQFF | TGCGCCAGCAGTGAGGGCCCCCGGGGGGAGCAGTTCTTC | TRBJ2-1 | TRBV10-1 | few | .
CASSQERTSGTDHKANTQYF | TGTGCCAGCAGCCAAGAAAGGACTAGCGGGACCGATCACAAGGCTAATACGCAGTATTTT | TRBJ2-3 | TRBV4-2 | . | TRBD2
CASSRDSRGNTEAFF | TGTGCCAGCTCACGGGACAGTCGGGGGAACACTGAAGCTTTCTTT | TRBJ1-1 | TRBV18 | . | TRBD1
CASGDRVNQPQHF | TGTGCCAGTGGGGACAGGGTCAATCAGCCCCAGCATTTT | TRBJ1-5 | TRBV6-5 | . | TRBD1
CASSFSGRAGDTQYF | TGTGCCAGCAGCTTTAGCGGGAGGGCCGGAGATACGCAGTATTTT | TRBJ2-3 | TRBV5-4 | . | TRBD2
CASSSIGVGNSPLHF | TGTGCCAGCTCAAGCATCGGGGTCGGGAATTCACCCCTCCACTTT | TRBJ1-6 | TRBV18 | once | .
CASSWTVSAGELFF | TGTGCCAGCAGTTGGACAGTTAGCGCCGGGGAGCTGTTTTTT | TRBJ2-2 | TRBV6-2/TRBV6-3 | . | .
CASSIRTSGASTDTQYF | TGTGCCAGTAGTATCCGGACTAGCGGAGCCAGCACAGATACGCAGTATTTT | TRBJ2-3 | TRBV19 | . | TRBD2
CASSLQGGARYTEAFF | TGTGCCAGCTCACTCCAGGGCGGGGCGAGGTACACTGAAGCTTTCTTT | TRBJ1-1 | TRBV18 | . | .
CASSVALRDSPLHF | TGTGCCAGCAGCGTAGCGCTCAGGGATTCACCCCTCCACTTT | TRBJ1-6 | TRBV9 | . | .
CASSPRVNRGNEQFF | TGTGCCAGCAGCCCCAGGGTGAACAGGGGCAATGAGCAGTTCTTC | TRBJ2-1 | TRBV9 | . | TRBD1
CASSRDTYSNQPQHF | TGTGCCAGTAGCAGGGACACCTATAGCAATCAGCCCCAGCATTTT | TRBJ1-5 | TRBV19 | . | .
CASSPRTSGRVETQYF | TGTGCCAGCAGCCCCCGGACTAGCGGGAGAGTGGAGACCCAGTACTTC | TRBJ2-5 | TRBV7-2 | . | TRBD2
CASSIARDRGETQYF | TGTGCCAGTAGTATTGCAAGGGACAGGGGAGAGACCCAGTACTTC | TRBJ2-5 | TRBV19 | . | TRBD1
CASSRGSGGTITQETQYF | TGTGCCAGCAGTCGGGGAAGTGGAGGGACCATAACACAAGAGACCCAGTACTTC | TRBJ2-5 | TRBV6-6 | . | .
CASSYVSVINSPLHF | TGTGCCAGCAGTTACGTCTCAGTTATTAATTCACCCCTCCACTTT | TRBJ1-6 | TRBV6-5 | . | .
CASSPTGDNYGYTF | TGTGCCAGCTCACCGACAGGGGATAACTATGGCTACACCTTC | TRBJ1-2 | TRBV18 | . | TRBD1
CASSSSGQGRNIQYF | TGTGCCAGCAGTTCGTCGGGACAGGGGAGAAACATTCAGTACTTC | TRBJ2-4 | TRBV28 | . | TRBD1
CASSLSGRSTDTQYF | TGTGCCAGCAGCCTTAGCGGGAGGAGCACAGATACGCAGTATTTT | TRBJ2-3 | TRBV7-2 | . | TRBD2
CASSLPTAGSGNTIYF | TGTGCCAGCAGCTTACCTACGGCGGGGAGTGGAAACACCATATATTTT | TRBJ1-3 | TRBV13 | . | .
CASSTLAGEGYEQYF | TGTGCCAGCAGTACCCTAGCGGGAGAAGGATACGAGCAGTACTTC | TRBJ2-7 | TRBV6-2/TRBV6-3 | once | TRBD2
CATSRDRDSQETQYF | TGTGCCACCAGCAGAGATCGGGACAGCCAAGAGACCCAGTACTTC | TRBJ2-5 | TRBV15 | . | TRBD1
CASSYLPDRNYGYTF | TGTGCCAGCAGTTACCTCCCGGACAGGAACTATGGCTACACCTTC | TRBJ1-2 | TRBV6-2/TRBV6-3 | . | TRBD1
CASSQGRGERPQHF | TGTGCCAGCAGCCAAGGTCGGGGGGAGCGGCCCCAGCATTTT | TRBJ1-5 | TRBV3-1/TRBV3-2 | . | .
CAISGSLAGGGTGELFF | TGTGCCATCAGTGGGTCCCTAGCGGGAGGAGGCACCGGGGAGCTGTTTTTT | TRBJ2-2 | TRBV10-3 | . | TRBD2
CASSYQPGHTNTEAFF | TGTGCCAGCAGCTACCAACCGGGACATACAAACACTGAAGCTTTCTTT | TRBJ1-1 | TRBV5-6 | . | .